This T cell receptor beta chain was captured by sequencing in a study of beta chain features in type 1 diabetes. Study summary: The study found patients and healthy donors alike in age, gender and cell yields.

Comment on this clone: The antigen remains unidentified.

Overall study results and limits: These data did not resolve whether HLA type affects TCRB rearrangement. Among type 1 diabetes patients, VDJ junctions had fewer insertions and more deletions.

Trimming cost V 7 bases and J 6 bases, with 16 bases left between them. Germline V gene sequence: CDR1 SQVTM, CDR2 ANQGSEA. There are 12 residues in the CDR3. Expressed TCRB transcripts were sequenced because the isolated RNA had all been reverse transcribed beforehand. Sequenced by immunoSEQ multiplex PCR; TCRdb stores in-frame clones only, minus some. The table records 200,000 to 300,000 clones, 25% to 30% of them present only once. The chain couples TRBV29-1 to TRBJ2-7; D call uncertain. This TCR derives from a young man in good health. Sample: central memory CD4+ T cells from blood. The CDR3 loop reads CSGVPDLAEQYF. The CDR3 DNA reads TGCAGCGGTGTTCCCGACCTCGCCGAGCAGTACTTC.